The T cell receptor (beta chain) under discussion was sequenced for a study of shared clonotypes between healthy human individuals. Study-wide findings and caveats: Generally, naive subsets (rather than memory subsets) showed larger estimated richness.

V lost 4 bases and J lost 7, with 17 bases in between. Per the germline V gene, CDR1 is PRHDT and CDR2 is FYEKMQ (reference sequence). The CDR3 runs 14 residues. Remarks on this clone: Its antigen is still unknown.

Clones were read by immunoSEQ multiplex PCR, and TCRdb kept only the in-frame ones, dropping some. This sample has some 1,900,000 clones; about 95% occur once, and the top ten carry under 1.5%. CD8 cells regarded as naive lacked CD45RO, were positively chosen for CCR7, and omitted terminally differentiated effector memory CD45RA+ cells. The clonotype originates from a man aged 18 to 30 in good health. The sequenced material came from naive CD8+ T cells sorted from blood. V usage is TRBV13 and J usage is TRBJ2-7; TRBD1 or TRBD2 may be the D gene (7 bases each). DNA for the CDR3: TGTGCCAGCAGCTCAGGGGGGGCAGGGAATGAGCAGTACTTC. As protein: CASSSGGAGNEQYF. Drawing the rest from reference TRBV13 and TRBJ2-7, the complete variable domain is AAGVIQSPRHLIKEKRETATLKCYPIPRHDTVYWYQQGPGQDPQFLISFYEKMQSDKGSIPDRFSAQQFSDYHSELNMSSLELGDSALYFCASSSGGAGNEQYFGPGTRLTVT.